This T cell receptor beta chain derives from a study of cytotoxic CD8 clonotypes in ibrutinib-treated CLL. Germline loops: CDR1 KGHSH, CDR2 LQKENI. The CDR3 consists of 14 residues. V was trimmed by 2 bases and J by 1 base, leaving 5 bases between them. The intended depth for sequencing was 1 in 200,000 to 1 in 1 million T cells. The protocol was immunoSEQ multiplex PCR, while the TCRdb copy is restricted to in-frame clones and leaves out a portion. This repertoire shows tens of thousands of clones, approximately 82% found once; its top ten account for roughly 40%. The sequence came from a human donor with chronic lymphocytic leukemia. This specimen consisted of PBMCs, obtained after 24 months of ibrutinib treatment. The J gene is TRBJ2-2, the V gene TRBV18; D is unclear. The CDR3 DNA is TGTGCCAGCTCACCATCAGGGAACACCGGGGAGCTGTTTTTT. Its translation: CASSPSGNTGELFF.